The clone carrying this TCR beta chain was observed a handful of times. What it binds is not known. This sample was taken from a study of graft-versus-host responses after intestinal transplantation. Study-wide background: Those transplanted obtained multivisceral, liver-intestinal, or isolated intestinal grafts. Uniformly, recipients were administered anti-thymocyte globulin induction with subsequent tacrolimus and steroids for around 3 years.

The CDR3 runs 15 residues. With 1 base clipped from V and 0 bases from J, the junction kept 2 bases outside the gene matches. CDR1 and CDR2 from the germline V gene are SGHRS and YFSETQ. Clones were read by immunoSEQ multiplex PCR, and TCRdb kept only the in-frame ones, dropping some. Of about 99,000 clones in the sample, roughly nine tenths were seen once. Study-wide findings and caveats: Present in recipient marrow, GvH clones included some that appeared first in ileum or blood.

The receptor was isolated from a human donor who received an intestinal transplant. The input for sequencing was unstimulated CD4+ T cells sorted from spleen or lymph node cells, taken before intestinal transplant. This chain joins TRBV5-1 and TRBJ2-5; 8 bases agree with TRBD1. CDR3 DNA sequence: TGCGCCAGCAGCTTGACAGGGGGTTACCAAGAGACCCAGTACTTC. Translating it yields CASSLTGGYQETQYF.